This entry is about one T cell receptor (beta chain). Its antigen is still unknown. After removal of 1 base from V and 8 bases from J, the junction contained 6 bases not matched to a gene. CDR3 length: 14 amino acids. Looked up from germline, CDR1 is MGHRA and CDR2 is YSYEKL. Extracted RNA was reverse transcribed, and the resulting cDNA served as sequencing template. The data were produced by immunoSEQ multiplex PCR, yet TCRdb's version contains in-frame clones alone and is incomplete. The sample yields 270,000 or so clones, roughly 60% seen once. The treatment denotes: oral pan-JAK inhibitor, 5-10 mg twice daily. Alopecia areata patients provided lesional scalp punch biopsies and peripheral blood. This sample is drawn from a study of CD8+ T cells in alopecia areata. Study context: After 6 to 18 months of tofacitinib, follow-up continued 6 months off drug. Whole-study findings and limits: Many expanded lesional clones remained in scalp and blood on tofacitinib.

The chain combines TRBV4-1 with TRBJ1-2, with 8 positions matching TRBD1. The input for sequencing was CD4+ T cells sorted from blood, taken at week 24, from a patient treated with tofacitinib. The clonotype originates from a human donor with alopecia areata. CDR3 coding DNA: TGCGCCAGCAGCCAAGGGGACAGGAAGGCGGGCTACACCTTC. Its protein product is CASSQGDRKAGYTF.